Presented here are 10 T cell receptor beta chains from one specimen sequenced in a study of tumor-infiltrating lymphocytes in primary liver carcinoma. Germline DNA was also extracted, and blood RNA was taken from unsorted whole blood. The researchers produced TCR beta cDNA from around 0.5 ug total RNA with a constant-region primer. ARM-PCR was slightly modified, and three nested multiplex PCR rounds with it gave rise to the TCR beta libraries. A C-beta reverse primer was combined with TRBV1-TRBV30 forward primers in the first two PCR rounds, and each round had 9 to 10 cycles. TCRdb fed the multiplex PCR reads into MiXCR, producing one record per CDR3 protein. This sample carries 190,000 or so distinct CDR3 sequences, approximately 64% of them seen once, and the ten largest clones take roughly 6.4%. Sequenced sample: peripheral blood. These TCRs come from a woman in her sixties with primary liver carcinoma and hepatitis B virus infection.

The V call is TRBV5-6, the J call TRBJ2-3; tentative D call: TRBD2 (5 bases). The length of the CDR3 is 17 residues. The germline V and J ends were trimmed by 3 bases and 6 bases, with 23 bases remaining between them. Germline-derived CDR1 and CDR2 are SGHDT and YYEEEE. CDR3 loop: CASSSTGVAQPTDTQYF. Written as DNA, the CDR3 is TGTGCCAGCAGCTCAACCGGGGTCGCCCAACCCACGGATACGCAGTATTTT.

With regard to this clonotype: Without the conserved terminal phenylalanine or tryptophan, this CDR3 likely stems from a read error. The chain combines TRBV11-2 with TRBJ1-1, with 7 bases lining up with TRBD1. The CDR3 is 13 residues long. J was trimmed by 8 bases and V by 3 bases; bases with no gene match: 6. Germline V gene lookup returns CDR1 SGHAT and CDR2 FQNNGV. The CDR3 region is CASSFNRGGEAFL. CDR3 DNA sequence: TGTGCCAGCAGCTTCAACAGGGGCGGGGAAGCTTTCTTA.

Only a few counts were recorded for this clonotype. This may stem from a read error, because a much larger clone lies one nucleotide away. The chain is built from TRBV10-2 and TRBJ2-7; 7 bases align to TRBD1. Germline assignment: CDR1 WSHSY and CDR2 SAAADI. The CDR3 loop spans 13 amino acids. As DNA, the CDR3 is TGCGTCAGCATGCCGGGACAGAACTACGAGCAGTACTTC. This codes for CVSMPGQNYEQYF.

This clonotype has at least ten counts. The genes are TRBV11-3 and TRBJ2-2; D is possibly TRBD2 (5 bases). Trimming removed 3 bases at V and 8 bases at J, with 7 bases between. The germline gives CDR1 SGHNT, CDR2 YENEEA. The CDR3 contains 12 residues. CDR3 sequence: CASSLGVGELFF. CDR3 coding DNA: TGTGCCAGCAGCTTGGGAGTGGGGGAGCTGTTTTTT.

This clonotype occurred once. The gene calls are TRBV5-1 and TRBJ2-5; D remains ambiguous. Germline V gene sequence: CDR1 SGHRS, CDR2 YFSETQ. CDR3 length: 14 amino acids. V lost 4 bases and J 5 bases, leaving 15 bases between the germline ends. This CDR3 is CASSPRTEWETQYF. Here the CDR3 DNA reads TGCGCCAGCAGCCCACGGACCGAGTGGGAGACCCAGTACTTC.

This clonotype was detected many times. This rearrangement joins TRBV7-8 to TRBJ2-1; tentatively, D is TRBD1 or TRBD2 (5 bases each). In germline, CDR1 is SGHVS, CDR2 FQNEAQ. The CDR3 length is 16 residues. V was shortened by 1 base and J by 0 bases, with 10 bases between the two germline ends. DNA of the CDR3: TGTGCCAGCAGCTTAGATGGGGACCCCTCCTACAATGAGCAGTTCTTC. As protein: CASSLDGDPSYNEQFF.

Remarks on this clonotype: A read error is possible here, since a much larger clone lies one base away. V and J are TRBV5-5 and TRBJ2-7; D perhaps matches TRBD1 (6 bases). Germline CDR1 reads SGHKS; CDR2 reads YYEKEE (reference sequence). The CDR3 extends over 15 amino acids. The CDR3 DNA follows: TGTGTCAGCTTTCCTGGATGGGGGACACTGCACGAGCAGTACTTC. It encodes CVSFPGWGTLHEQYF.

Concerning this clonotype: The final CDR3 position lacks the conserved phenylalanine or tryptophan, pointing to a likely read error. The gene calls are TRBV4-1 and TRBJ2-3; perhaps TRBD2 as D (5 bases). Between the trimmed V and J ends, which lost 1 base and 6 bases, there was a span of 14 bases. Germline values: CDR1 MGHRA, CDR2 YSYEKL. The CDR3 consists of 15 residues. The DNA of the CDR3 is TGCGCCAGCAGCCAAGCGGTCGGGGATCGGGATACGCAGTATTCT. Amino acid sequence: CASSQAVGDRDTQYS.

This clonotype has just one count. A single base separates this from a much larger clone, so it may be a read error. This chain joins TRBV6-5 and TRBJ1-3, with 8 bases that match TRBD1. CDR1 is MNHEY and CDR2 is SVGAGI in the germline V gene. J gave up 2 bases and V 6 bases, and 6 bases lay outside the gene matches. The CDR3 runs to 15 residues. The CDR3 bases are TGTGCCAGCAGAAGGGACAGGTCCCCTGGAAACACCATATATTTT. It codes for CASRRDRSPGNTIYF.

To note about this clonotype: It is likely a read error, because the conserved phenylalanine at the end of the CDR3 is missing. V is TRBV11-2 and J is TRBJ2-1, with 9 bases aligning to TRBD2. The CDR3 is made up of 14 amino acids. V trimming: 5 bases; J trimming: 9 bases; junction bases outside the gene matches: 8. CDR1 is SGHAT, CDR2 FQNNGV, per germline. The CDR3 DNA is TGTGCCAGCAGCCTATCTGGGACTAGCATTGAGCAGTTCATC. This codes for CASSLSGTSIEQFI.